Following are 23 T cell receptor beta chains from one sample sequenced in a study of cytomegalovirus exposure and HLA in healthy donors. This PCR relied on a set of 60 Vbeta primers and 13 Jbeta primers. Data came from immunoSEQ multiplex PCR; TCRdb stores just in-frame clones and leaves some out. Found here are 150,000 to 200,000 clones, 70% to 80% of them singletons; the top ten hold 3.5% to 5%. Sequencing was performed on PBMCs. These receptors originate from a woman aged 25 to 39 in good health and CMV-seropositive.

This clone appeared a single time. The chain couples TRBV11-3 to TRBJ1-5; the D gene is possibly TRBD1 (5 bases). Germline V lookup: CDR1 SGHNT, CDR2 YENEEA. CDR3 length: 14 amino acids. V was cut by 1 base and J by 3 bases, with 7 bases left in between. This chain's CDR3 is CASSLVTVNQPQHF. In DNA form, the CDR3 reads TGTGCCAGCAGCTTAGTGACAGTCAATCAGCCCCAGCATTTT.

This sequence joins TRBV9 and TRBJ2-7, with 9 bases identical to TRBD1. Trimming cost V 4 bases and J 3 bases; bases outside gene matches: 11. In germline, CDR1 is SGDLS, CDR2 YYNGEE. This CDR3 contains 16 residues. The CDR3 DNA is TGTGCCAGCAGCCCTTTTTTTGGGACAGGGCGCTACGAGCAGTACTTC. Residues: CASSPFFGTGRYEQYF.

The CDR3 spells CASSFTRDRYYEQYF. For the CDR3, the DNA is TGTGCCAGCAGTTTCACCCGGGACAGATACTACGAGCAGTACTTC. The chain is built from TRBV7-8 and TRBJ2-7; 7 bases match TRBD1. Trimming cost V 6 bases and J 3 bases; bases outside gene matches: 11. The CDR3 spans 15 residues. Germline loops: CDR1 SGHVS, CDR2 FQNEAQ.

This clone came up once. The V and J genes are TRBV15 and TRBJ2-3; the match to TRBD2 covers 8 bases. The V and J ends lost 0 bases and 6 bases, in that order; junction bases with no gene match: 11. CDR3 length: 17 amino acids. The germline V gene encodes CDR1 LNHNV and CDR2 YYDKDF (reference sequence). CDR3 nucleotide sequence: TGTGCCACCAGCAGAGATCCCCCCGGGAGGGCGGTCGATACGCAGTATTTT. Residues: CATSRDPPGRAVDTQYF. Drawing the rest from reference TRBV15 and TRBJ2-3, the complete variable domain is DAMVIQNPRYQVTQFGKPVTLSCSQTLNHNVMYWYQQKSSQAPKLLFHYYDKDFNNEADTPDNFQSRRPNTSFCFLDIRSPGLGDTAMYLCATSRDPPGRAVDTQYFGPGTRLTVL.

This chain links TRBV11-2 with TRBJ1-1, with a weak D call TRBD1 (5 bases). The V gene lost 5 bases and the J gene lost 1 base, with 17 bases spanning the gap. The CDR3 runs to 16 residues. CDR1 is SGHAT and CDR2 is FQNNGV in the germline V gene. CDR3 DNA sequence: TGTGCCAGCAGCCGACCCCGACAGACGGAGAACACTGAAGCTTTCTTT. The encoded protein is CASSRPRQTENTEAFF.

The table lists this clone with a few counts. The chain uses TRBV27 and TRBJ1-1, with a tentative D call TRBD1 (5 bases). V gave up 4 bases and J gave up 5 bases, with 14 bases separating them. There are 14 residues in the CDR3. Germline values: CDR1 MNHEY, CDR2 SMNVEV (reference sequence). CDR3 DNA: TGTGCCAGCAGTTCGACGGGGGGAGCGACTGAAGCTTTCTTT. Protein: CASSSTGGATEAFF.

In DNA, the CDR3 is TGTGCCAGCAGCTTGGGGACATCGGGAGGATATGGCTACACCTTC. The encoded protein is CASSLGTSGGYGYTF. The genes are TRBV5-5 and TRBJ1-2; D may be TRBD1 (5 bases). There are 15 residues in the CDR3. The germline V gene has CDR1 SGHKS and CDR2 YYEKEE (reference sequence). V was pared by 0 bases and J by 5 bases, with 14 bases between.

The rearrangement joins TRBV7-2 to TRBJ1-2, with no clear D. Germline loops: CDR1 SGHTA, CDR2 FQGNSA. The ends were cut back, 10 bases at V and 6 bases at J, with 18 bases in the middle. The CDR3 runs 13 residues. The CDR3 protein is CANVWLGGDGYTF. In nucleotides, the CDR3 is TGTGCCAATGTATGGTTAGGAGGTGATGGCTACACCTTC.

The chain recombines TRBV11-2 with TRBJ1-2, with 8 nucleotides matching TRBD1. In germline, CDR1 is SGHAT, CDR2 FQNNGV. After removal of 2 bases from V and 7 bases from J, the junction contained 9 bases not matched to a gene. This CDR3 region has 15 residues. CDR3 sequence reads: CASSLTGGGYGGYTF. In nucleotides, the CDR3 is TGTGCCAGCAGCTTAACAGGGGGTGGTTATGGTGGCTACACCTTC.

This rearrangement joins TRBV29-1 to TRBJ2-1; TRBD1 matches 7 bases. V was clipped by 6 bases and J by 4 bases; unmatched bases: 9. Per germline, CDR1 SQVTM and CDR2 ANQGSEA. This CDR3 spans 14 amino acids. The CDR3: CSVEGAGVYNEQFF. DNA for the CDR3: TGCAGCGTCGAGGGGGCTGGAGTATACAATGAGCAGTTCTTC.

The chain joins TRBV4-2 to TRBJ2-1, with a possible D match to TRBD2 (6 bases). V lost 0 bases and J 9 bases, leaving 9 bases between the germline ends. This CDR3 is built from 13 residues. CDR1 LGHNA and CDR2 YNFKEQ come from the germline V gene. The CDR3 coding sequence is TGTGCCAGCAGCCAAGATATGGAGGGTGAGCAGTTCTTC. It translates to CASSQDMEGEQFF.

This chain joins TRBV4-1 and TRBJ2-1; 7 bases are shared with TRBD2. Germline trimming cut 1 base from V and 2 bases from J; bases unmatched to any gene: 8. Germline CDR1 MGHRA, CDR2 YSYEKL. The CDR3 length is 17 residues. The CDR3, as DNA: TGCGCCAGCAGCCAAGGTCAGGGCGGGAGACCCTACAATGAGCAGTTCTTC. Amino acid sequence: CASSQGQGGRPYNEQFF.

The chain couples TRBV7-9 to TRBJ1-4, with 11 positions matching TRBD1. The junction had 6 bases not matched to a gene; V was cut back by 7 bases and J by 8 bases. This CDR3 is built from 14 residues. Germline V gives CDR1 SEHNR, CDR2 FQNEAQ (reference sequence). The CDR3 sequence is CASNRRDRGEKLFF. Here the CDR3 DNA reads TGTGCCAGCAACCGCCGGGACAGGGGGGAAAAACTGTTTTTT.

A remark on this clone: This CDR3 is also generated by other DNA sequences in the sample. The chain carries TRBV9 and TRBJ2-2; TRBD2 aligns across 7 bases. The CDR3 length is 14 residues. J lost 5 bases, V lost 0 bases, and 1 base had no gene match. Germline loops: CDR1 SGDLS, CDR2 YYNGEE. The CDR3 spells CASSVGGGTGELFF. CDR3 DNA sequence: TGTGCCAGCAGCGTAGGGGGGGGGACCGGGGAGCTGTTTTTT.

There are a few counts of this clone. The gene calls are TRBV6-5 and TRBJ2-3; 7 bases agree with TRBD2. Trimming cost V 5 bases and J 0 bases; bases outside gene matches: 5. Germline V CDR1 and CDR2: MNHEY, SVGAGI. The CDR3 is 15 residues long. CDR3 region: CASSGGGHSTDTQYF. CDR3 DNA: TGTGCCAGCAGTGGGGGGGGTCATAGCACAGATACGCAGTATTTT.

The chain uses TRBV14 and TRBJ1-5; D gene unclear. This CDR3 comprises 14 residues. Germline CDR1 and CDR2: SGHDN and FVKESK. V was cut by 4 bases and J by 0 bases, with 7 bases left in between. CDR3 nucleotide sequence: TGTGCCAGCAGCCCCTACCTTAGCAATCAGCCCCAGCATTTT. It translates to CASSPYLSNQPQHF.

The chain combines TRBV7-2 with TRBJ1-2; 7 nucleotides agree with TRBD1. V lost 11 bases to trimming and J lost 1 base; unmatched junction nucleotides: 7. The CDR3 is 13 residues long. The germline V gene has CDR1 SGHTA and CDR2 FQGNSA. The CDR3 bases are TGTGCCGGTGGACAGGACCTTAACTATGGCTACACCTTC. This encodes CAGGQDLNYGYTF.

The chain links TRBV27 to TRBJ1-5; possibly TRBD1 for D (6 bases). Between the trimmed V and J ends, which lost 0 bases and 5 bases, there was a span of 8 bases. Germline V gives CDR1 MNHEY, CDR2 SMNVEV (reference sequence). The CDR3 consists of 14 residues. DNA of the CDR3: TGTGCCAGCAGTTTATCTACAGGGTATCAGCCCCAGCATTTT. Translating gives CASSLSTGYQPQHF.

The CDR3 here is CASSQDRGLGGYTF. The CDR3 DNA reads TGCGCCAGCAGCCAAGATAGAGGGCTTGGGGGCTACACCTTC. V and J are TRBV4-3 and TRBJ1-2; D ambiguous. Germline lookup yields CDR1 LGHNA and CDR2 YSLEER. The CDR3 runs to 14 residues. The ends were cut back, 0 bases at V and 8 bases at J, with 13 bases in the middle.

The genes are TRBV11-2 and TRBJ1-6, with 7 bases aligning to TRBD1. The CDR3 has 15 residues. J was trimmed by 7 bases and V by 1 base; bases with no gene match: 4. Germline assignment: CDR1 SGHAT and CDR2 FQNNGV. The CDR3, as DNA: TGTGCCAGCAGCTTAGGGGGACAGCGGAATTCACCCCTCCACTTT. Its protein is CASSLGGQRNSPLHF.

The chain has TRBV9 and TRBJ1-2; TRBD1 matches at 9 bases. The CDR3 runs 13 residues. Trimming at V came to 4 bases and at J to 8 bases, leaving 6 bases not matched to a gene. Germline-derived CDR1 and CDR2 are SGDLS and YYNGEE. Here the CDR3 DNA reads TGTGCCAGCAGCCCTCGGACAGGGGACGGCTACACCTTC. Residues: CASSPRTGDGYTF.

The V call is TRBV11-2, the J call TRBJ1-6; TRBD1 matches 7 bases. Germline V lookup: CDR1 SGHAT, CDR2 FQNNGV. The CDR3 runs to 15 residues. J lost 7 bases, V lost 3 bases, and 6 bases had no gene match. Here the CDR3 reads CASSFSGTENSPLHF. Written as DNA, the CDR3 is TGTGCCAGCAGCTTTTCTGGGACAGAGAATTCACCCCTCCACTTT. Using reference TRBV11-2 and TRBJ1-6 for the parts outside the CDR3, the full variable domain is EAGVAQSPRYKIIEKRQSVAFWCNPISGHATLYWYQQILGQGPKLLIQFQNNGVVDDSQLPKDRFSAERLKGVDSTLKIQPAKLEDSAVYLCASSFSGTENSPLHFGNGTRLTVT.

J is TRBJ2-1 and V is TRBV11-2; a weak D match, TRBD1 (6 bases). Germline V gives CDR1 SGHAT, CDR2 FQNNGV. The CDR3 is 15 residues long. Between the trimmed V and J ends, which lost 7 bases and 3 bases, there was a span of 16 bases. The DNA for the CDR3 is TGTGCCAGCATCCTACAGGGAAGGGGCTACAATGAGCAGTTCTTC. Translation: CASILQGRGYNEQFF.